In this sample, the clone carrying this T cell receptor beta chain turned up many times. The sample belongs to a study of early T cells in non-severe SARS-CoV-2 infection. The TCR library protocol attached unique molecular identifiers to the individual cDNA molecules. TCRdb ran MiXCR on the 5' RACE reads and lists one entry per CDR3 protein. The sample lists around 33,000 distinct CDR3 sequences; about 5% were seen once. V was pared by 3 bases and J by 11 bases, with 11 bases between. The CDR3 contains 11 residues. Per germline, CDR1 MNHNS and CDR2 SASEGT. The gene calls are TRBV6-1 and TRBJ2-7; D is perhaps TRBD1 or TRBD2 (5 bases each). The sample taken for sequencing was whole blood. This receptor was identified in an adult who was a healthcare worker with PCR-confirmed SARS-CoV-2 infection or an uninfected control (not recorded which). The CDR3 here is CASSELGEEYF. The CDR3 DNA reads TGTGCCAGCAGTGAGTTGGGGGAAGAGTACTTC.